This T cell receptor beta chain was retrieved from a study of siplizumab effects on memory and regulatory T cells. Study-level results: There appeared to be greater diversity in naive T cells than in memory cells, and naive T cells seemed major contributors to the alloresponse.

Per sample, some 90,000 TCR templates were assayed. TCRdb keeps only in-frame clones here, not all; method: immunoSEQ multiplex PCR. The profile covers under 100,000 clones, with roughly 89% appearing a single time and around 1.4% taken by the ten largest. For this clone: Antigen: not known.

The CDR3 is made up of 15 amino acids. Germline CDR1 SGHNT, CDR2 YYREEE (reference sequence). Trimming cost V 6 bases and J 4 bases; bases outside gene matches: 8. This TCR came from a human donor in good health. Sequenced sample: Tregs sorted from blood. This chain connects TRBV5-4 to TRBJ2-1; 9 positions agree with TRBD2. The DNA of the CDR3 is TGTGCCAGCACCCGGGCGGGGGGGCAGTACAATGAGCAGTTCTTC. It codes for CASTRAGGQYNEQFF. Drawing the rest from reference TRBV5-4 and TRBJ2-1, the complete variable domain is ETGVTQSPTHLIKTRGQQVTLRCSSQSGHNTVSWYQQALGQGPQFIFQYYREEENGRGNFPPRFSGLQFPNYSSELNVNALELDDSALYLCASTRAGGQYNEQFFGPGTRLTVL.